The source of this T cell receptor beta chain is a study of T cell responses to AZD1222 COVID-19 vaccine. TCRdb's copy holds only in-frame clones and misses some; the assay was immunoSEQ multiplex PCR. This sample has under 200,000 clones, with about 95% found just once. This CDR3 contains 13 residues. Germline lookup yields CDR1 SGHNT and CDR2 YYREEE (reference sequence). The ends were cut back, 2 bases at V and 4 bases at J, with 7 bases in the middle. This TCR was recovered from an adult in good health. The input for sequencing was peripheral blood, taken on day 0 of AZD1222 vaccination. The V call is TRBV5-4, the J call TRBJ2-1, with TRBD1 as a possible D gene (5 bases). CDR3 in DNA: TGTGCCAGCAGCTTAACAGGATACAATGAGCAGTTCTTC. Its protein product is CASSLTGYNEQFF. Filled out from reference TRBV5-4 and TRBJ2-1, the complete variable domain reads ETGVTQSPTHLIKTRGQQVTLRCSSQSGHNTVSWYQQALGQGPQFIFQYYREEENGRGNFPPRFSGLQFPNYSSELNVNALELDDSALYLCASSLTGYNEQFFGPGTRLTVL.